Listed below are T cell receptor beta chains from one sample, sequenced in a study of T cells in narcolepsy. Profiling relied on immunoSEQ multiplex PCR, and the TCRdb table lists in-frame clones only, not all of them. The data hold more than 30,000 clones, with approximately 80% observed a single time. The material sequenced was CD45RA- memory CD4+ T cells from PBMCs. Source of these receptors: a human donor with narcolepsy. Each CDR3 is given with its conserved first and last residue. Each record gives: clone size, D gene, V gene, J gene, CDR3 protein, CDR3 DNA. The D gene is left open where the match is weak. Only some rows state a clone size, as once, few, many or a class for expanded clones.

>once|.|TRBV5-5|TRBJ2-2
CASSLGYVPRGGELFF
TGTGCCAGCAGCTTGGGCTACGTACCTAGGGGCGGGGAGCTGTTTTTT
>.|.|TRBV5-8|TRBJ2-7
CASSPGATYEQYF
TGTGCCAGCAGCCCGGGTGCAACCTACGAGCAGTACTTC
>.|.|TRBV15|TRBJ2-7
CATSSAGGRVGYEQYF
TGTGCCACCAGCAGCGCTGGGGGCAGGGTGGGGTACGAGCAGTACTTC
>.|TRBD1|TRBV10-1|TRBJ2-3
CASSVGQGARTQYF
TGCGCCAGCAGTGTGGGACAGGGGGCGAGGACGCAGTATTTT
>.|.|TRBV19|TRBJ2-3
CASSIDNPAKTDTQYF
TGTGCCAGTAGTATAGATAATCCAGCTAAGACAGATACGCAGTATTTT
>.|.|TRBV15|TRBJ1-5
CATAVSSNQPQHF
TGTGCCACCGCCGTGAGTAGCAATCAGCCCCAGCATTTT
>.|.|TRBV7-9|TRBJ1-1
CASSRVQGFAEAFF
TGTGCCAGCAGCCGGGTACAGGGTTTCGCTGAAGCTTTCTTT
>.|.|TRBV6-1|TRBJ2-3
CASSERLERRYF
TGTGCCAGCAGTGAGCGACTAGAGAGAAGGTATTTT
>once|TRBD1|TRBV2|TRBJ1-1
CASSADRAGEAFF
TGTGCCAGCAGCGCGGACAGGGCGGGTGAAGCTTTCTTT
>.|TRBD1|TRBV7-9|TRBJ1-2
CASTSADRGGYGYTF
TGTGCCAGCACCTCTGCAGACAGGGGTGGCTATGGCTACACCTTC
>once|TRBD1|TRBV5-1|TRBJ2-3
CASSFGTDLYTDTQYF
TGCGCCAGCAGCTTTGGGACAGACCTATACACAGATACGCAGTATTTT
>.|TRBD2|TRBV7-2|TRBJ2-5
CASSRRASGVETQYF
TGTGCCAGCAGCCGCAGGGCTAGCGGGGTTGAGACCCAGTACTTC
>.|TRBD1|TRBV5-1|TRBJ1-1
CASTPGQENTEAFF
TGCGCCAGCACCCCGGGACAGGAGAACACTGAAGCTTTCTTT
>.|.|TRBV5-6|TRBJ2-3
CASSFSSTDTQYF
TGTGCCAGCAGCTTCTCTAGCACAGATACGCAGTATTTT
>.|.|TRBV5-5|TRBJ1-4
CASSSSTDEKLFF
TGTGCCAGCAGCTCGTCCACGGATGAAAAACTGTTTTTT
>.|.|TRBV7-9|TRBJ1-3
CASSQVAGNTIYF
TGTGCCAGCAGCCAGGTCGCCGGAAACACCATATATTTT
>.|.|TRBV5-4|TRBJ1-2
CASSRDGVANYGYTF
TGTGCCAGCAGCCGGGACGGAGTAGCTAACTATGGCTACACCTTC
>.|TRBD2|TRBV29-1|TRBJ2-3
CSVEGSSGGTDTQYF
TGCAGCGTTGAAGGTTCTAGCGGGGGTACAGATACGCAGTATTTT
>.|TRBD1|TRBV9|TRBJ1-4
CASSVGDSKSEKLFF
TGTGCCAGCAGCGTAGGGGACAGTAAATCTGAAAAACTGTTTTTT
>.|TRBD2|TRBV29-1|TRBJ2-1
CSVGTSGGFYNEQFF
TGCAGCGTGGGGACTAGCGGGGGATTCTACAATGAGCAGTTCTTC
>.|.|TRBV2|TRBJ1-2
CASSGALSDYGYTF
TGTGCCAGCAGTGGGGCCCTCTCGGACTATGGCTACACCTTC
>.|.|TRBV7-9|TRBJ2-3
CASSPRAGAEQDTQYF
TGTGCCAGCAGCCCCCGGGCGGGGGCCGAGCAAGATACGCAGTATTTT
>.|.|TRBV18|TRBJ1-4
CASRTEEGYEKLFF
TGTGCCAGCCGGACGGAAGAGGGTTATGAAAAACTGTTTTTT
>.|TRBD2|TRBV6-4|TRBJ2-1
CASTRERGENNEQFF
TGTGCCAGCACCCGGGAGCGGGGGGAAAATAATGAGCAGTTCTTC
>.|.|TRBV7-2|TRBJ2-5
CASSLTIWETQYF
TGTGCCAGCAGCCTCACGATCTGGGAGACCCAGTACTTC
>.|TRBD2|TRBV5-6|TRBJ2-2
CASSLAGRSNTGELFF
TGTGCCAGCAGCCTAGCGGGGCGATCGAACACCGGGGAGCTGTTTTTT
>.|.|TRBV19|TRBJ1-5
CASSMRAGISNQPQHF
TGTGCCAGTAGTATGCGAGCAGGCATTAGCAATCAGCCCCAGCATTTT
>few|.|TRBV7-8|TRBJ2-7
CASSLIQGAADFYEQYF
TGTGCCAGCAGCTTAATTCAAGGGGCCGCCGATTTTTACGAGCAGTACTTC
>.|.|TRBV5-1|TRBJ1-2
CASSTGGNYGYTF
TGCGCCAGTTCGACCGGGGGAAACTATGGCTACACCTTC
>.|.|TRBV19|TRBJ2-4
CASSISGIGAKNIQYF
TGTGCCAGTAGTATATCGGGGATAGGGGCCAAAAACATTCAGTACTTC
>few|TRBD1|TRBV19|TRBJ2-7
CASSTGQDYEQYF
TGTGCCAGTAGTACTGGACAGGACTACGAGCAGTACTTC
>.|TRBD2|TRBV5-1|TRBJ2-5
CASSPGGSGGSLETQYF
TGCGCCAGCAGCCCTGGAGGTAGCGGGGGATCTTTAGAGACCCAGTACTTC
>.|TRBD1|TRBV19|TRBJ1-5
CASSAGQWNQPQHF
TGTGCCAGTAGTGCGGGACAGTGGAATCAGCCCCAGCATTTT
>.|TRBD1|TRBV18|TRBJ1-1
CASSQTRQGDEAFF
TGTGCCAGCTCACAAACTCGACAGGGAGATGAAGCTTTCTTT
>.|TRBD2|TRBV25-1|TRBJ2-1
CASSYSGGADEQFF
TGTGCCAGCAGTTATAGCGGGGGGGCTGACGAGCAGTTCTTC
>.|.|TRBV6-5|TRBJ1-1
CASSPRGPGTEAFF
TGTGCCAGCAGTCCCAGGGGTCCCGGCACTGAAGCTTTCTTT
>.|.|TRBV10-2|TRBJ2-5
CASSESRTEQETQYF
TGCGCCAGCAGTGAGTCCCGGACAGAACAAGAGACCCAGTACTTC
>few|TRBD1|TRBV30|TRBJ2-4
CAWSVRDRDIQYF
TGTGCCTGGAGTGTACGAGACAGGGACATTCAGTACTTC
>few|.|TRBV7-8|TRBJ1-1
CASSFAGFTEAFF
TGTGCCAGCAGCTTCGCAGGGTTCACTGAAGCTTTCTTT
>.|.|TRBV5-6|TRBJ2-1
CASSLAGAAGNEQFF
TGTGCCAGCAGCTTGGCCGGGGCTGCTGGAAATGAGCAGTTCTTC
>once|.|TRBV7-8|TRBJ1-5
CASTLRATGGQSNQPQHF
TGTGCCAGCACCCTTAGGGCAACGGGGGGGCAAAGCAATCAGCCCCAGCATTTT
>.|TRBD2|TRBV9|TRBJ2-5
CASSVGAGGTHQETQYF
TGTGCCAGCAGCGTAGGAGCGGGGGGCACCCACCAAGAGACCCAGTACTTC
>few|.|TRBV28|TRBJ2-1
CASSRGHNEQFF
TGTGCCAGCAGTCGGGGCCACAATGAGCAGTTCTTC
>once|.|TRBV19|TRBJ2-5
CASSIDEETQYF
TGTGCCAGTAGTATAGACGAAGAGACCCAGTACTTC
>.|TRBD1|TRBV19|TRBJ1-6
CASSRSGQGSSPLHF
TGTGCCAGTAGTAGATCGGGACAGGGGAGTTCACCCCTCCACTTT
>few|.|TRBV10-3|TRBJ2-2
CATSLYTGELFF
TGTGCCACCTCACTGTACACCGGGGAGCTGTTTTTT